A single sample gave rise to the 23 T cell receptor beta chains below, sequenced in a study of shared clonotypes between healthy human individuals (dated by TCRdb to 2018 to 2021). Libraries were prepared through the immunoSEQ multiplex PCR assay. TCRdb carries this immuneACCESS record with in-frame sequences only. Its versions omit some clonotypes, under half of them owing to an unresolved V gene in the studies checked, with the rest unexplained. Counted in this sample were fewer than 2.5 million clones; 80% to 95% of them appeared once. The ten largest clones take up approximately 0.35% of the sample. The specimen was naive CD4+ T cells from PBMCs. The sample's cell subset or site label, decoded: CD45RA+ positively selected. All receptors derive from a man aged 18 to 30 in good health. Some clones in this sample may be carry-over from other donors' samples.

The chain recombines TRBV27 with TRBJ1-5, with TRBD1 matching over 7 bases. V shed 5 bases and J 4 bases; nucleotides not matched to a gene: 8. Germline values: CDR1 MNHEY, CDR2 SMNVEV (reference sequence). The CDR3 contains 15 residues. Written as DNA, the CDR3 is TGTGCCAGCAGTCCCCGCCGGGGACAGAATCAGCCCCAGCATTTT. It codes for CASSPRRGQNQPQHF.

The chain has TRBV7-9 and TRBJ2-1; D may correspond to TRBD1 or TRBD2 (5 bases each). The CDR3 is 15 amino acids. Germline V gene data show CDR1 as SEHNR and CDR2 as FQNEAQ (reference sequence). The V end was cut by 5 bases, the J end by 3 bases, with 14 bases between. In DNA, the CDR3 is TGTGCCAGCAGCCCAAGGGGACCTTTCTACAATGAGCAGTTCTTC. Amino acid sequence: CASSPRGPFYNEQFF.

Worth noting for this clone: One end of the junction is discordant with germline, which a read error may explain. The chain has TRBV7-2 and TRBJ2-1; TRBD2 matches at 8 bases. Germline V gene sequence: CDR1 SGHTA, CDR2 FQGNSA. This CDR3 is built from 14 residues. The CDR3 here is CAGSLTSGYNEQFF. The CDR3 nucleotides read TGTGCCGGCAGCCTCACTAGCGGATACAATGAGCAGTTCTTC.

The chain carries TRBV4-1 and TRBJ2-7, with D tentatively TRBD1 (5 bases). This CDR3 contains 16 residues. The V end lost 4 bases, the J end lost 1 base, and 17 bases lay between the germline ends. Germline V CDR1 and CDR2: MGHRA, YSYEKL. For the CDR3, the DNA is TGCGCCAGCAGCCTCGGCGGCAGGGATAGATCCTACGAGCAGTACTTC. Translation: CASSLGGRDRSYEQYF.

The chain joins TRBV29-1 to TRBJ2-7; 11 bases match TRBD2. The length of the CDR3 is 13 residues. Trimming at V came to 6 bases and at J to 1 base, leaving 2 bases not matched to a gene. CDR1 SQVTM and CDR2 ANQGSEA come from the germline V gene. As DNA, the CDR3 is TGCAGCGTCACTAGCGGGAGTTCCTACGAGCAGTACTTC. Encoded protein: CSVTSGSSYEQYF.

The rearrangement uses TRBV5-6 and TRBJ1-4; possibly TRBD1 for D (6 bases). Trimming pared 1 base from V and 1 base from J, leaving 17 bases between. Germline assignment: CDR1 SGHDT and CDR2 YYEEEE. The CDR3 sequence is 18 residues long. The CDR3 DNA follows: TGTGCCAGCAGCTTGAGGAGGGGAACAGGGCGAACTAATGAAAAACTGTTTTTT. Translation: CASSLRRGTGRTNEKLFF.

The CDR3 sequence is CASERTGTLNGYTF. DNA for the CDR3: TGTGCCAGCGAGAGGACAGGGACGTTAAATGGCTACACCTTC. This rearrangement joins TRBV2 to TRBJ1-2; 8 nucleotides align to TRBD1. This CDR3 region has 14 residues. Germline assignment: CDR1 SNHLY and CDR2 FYNNEI. V lost 8 bases, J lost 6 bases, and 11 bases stayed unmatched.

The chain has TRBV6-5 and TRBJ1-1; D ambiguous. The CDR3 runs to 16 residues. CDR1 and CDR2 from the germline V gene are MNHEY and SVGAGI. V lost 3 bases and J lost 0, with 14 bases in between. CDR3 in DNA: TGTGCCAGCAGTTATAACCCGACAACTATGAACACTGAAGCTTTCTTT. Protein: CASSYNPTTMNTEAFF.

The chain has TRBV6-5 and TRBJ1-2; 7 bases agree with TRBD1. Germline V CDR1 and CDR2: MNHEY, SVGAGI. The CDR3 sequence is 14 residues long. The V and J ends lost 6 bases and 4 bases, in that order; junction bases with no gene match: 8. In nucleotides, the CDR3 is TGTGCCAGCAGCAAAATAGGGGGCAGCTATGGCTACACCTTC. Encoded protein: CASSKIGGSYGYTF.

The chain's CDR3 is CASGPRVYGYTF. For the CDR3, the DNA is TGTGCCAGCGGACCCAGGGTTTATGGCTACACCTTC. The J gene is TRBJ1-2, the V gene TRBV28; D perhaps matches TRBD1 (5 bases). With 8 bases removed from V and 5 bases from J, the gap between germline ends came to 12 bases. From germline, CDR1 is MDHEN and CDR2 SYDVKM. This CDR3 is 12 amino acids long.

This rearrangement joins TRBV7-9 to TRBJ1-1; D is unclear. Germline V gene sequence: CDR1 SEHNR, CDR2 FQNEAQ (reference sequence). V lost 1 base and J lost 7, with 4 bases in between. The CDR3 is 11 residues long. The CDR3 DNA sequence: TGTGCCAGCAGCTTAGAGGTTGAAGCTTTCTTT. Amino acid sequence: CASSLEVEAFF.

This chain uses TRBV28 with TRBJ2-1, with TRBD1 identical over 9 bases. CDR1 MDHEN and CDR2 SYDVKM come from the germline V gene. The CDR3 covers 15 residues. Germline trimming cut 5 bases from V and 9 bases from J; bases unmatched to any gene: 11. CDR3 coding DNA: TGTGCCAGCAGTGAACGGGGACAGGGCGAGGGTGAGCAGTTCTTC. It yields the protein CASSERGQGEGEQFF.

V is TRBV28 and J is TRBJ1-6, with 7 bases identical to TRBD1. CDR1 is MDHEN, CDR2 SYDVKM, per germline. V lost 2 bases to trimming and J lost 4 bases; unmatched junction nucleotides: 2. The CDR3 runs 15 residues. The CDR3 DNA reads TGTGCCAGCAGTTTAGGGGACAGATATAATTCACCCCTCCACTTT. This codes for CASSLGDRYNSPLHF.

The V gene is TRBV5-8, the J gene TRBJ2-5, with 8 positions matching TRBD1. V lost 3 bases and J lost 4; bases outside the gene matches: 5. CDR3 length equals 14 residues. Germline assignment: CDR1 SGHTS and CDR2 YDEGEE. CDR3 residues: CASSSSGGVETQYF. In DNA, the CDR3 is TGTGCCAGCAGCTCATCAGGGGGCGTAGAGACCCAGTACTTC.

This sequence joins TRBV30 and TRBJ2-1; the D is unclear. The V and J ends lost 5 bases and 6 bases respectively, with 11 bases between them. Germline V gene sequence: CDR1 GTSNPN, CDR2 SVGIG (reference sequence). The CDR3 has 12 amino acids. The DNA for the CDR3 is TGTGCCTGGGCTAGACCCTCCAATGAGCAGTTCTTC. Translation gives CAWARPSNEQFF.

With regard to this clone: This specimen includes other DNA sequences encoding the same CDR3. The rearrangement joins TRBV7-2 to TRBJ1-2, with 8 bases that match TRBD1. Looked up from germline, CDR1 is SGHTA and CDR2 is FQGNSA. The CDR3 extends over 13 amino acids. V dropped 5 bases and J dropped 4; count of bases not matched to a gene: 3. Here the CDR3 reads CASSPDRVYGYTF. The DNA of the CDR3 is TGTGCCAGCAGCCCGGACAGGGTCTATGGCTACACCTTC.

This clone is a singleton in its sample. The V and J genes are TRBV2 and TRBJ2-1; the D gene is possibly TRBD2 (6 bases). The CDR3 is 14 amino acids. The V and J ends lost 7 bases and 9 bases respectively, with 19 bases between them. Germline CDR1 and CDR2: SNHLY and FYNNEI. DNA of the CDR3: TGTGCCAGCAAAGGCCGGGAGCTCGGGGTTGAGCAGTTCTTC. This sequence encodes CASKGRELGVEQFF.

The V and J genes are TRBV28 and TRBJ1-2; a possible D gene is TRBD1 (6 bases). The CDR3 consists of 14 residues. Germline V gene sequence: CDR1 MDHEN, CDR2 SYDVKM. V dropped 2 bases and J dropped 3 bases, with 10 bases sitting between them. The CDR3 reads CASSLRQAYYGYTF. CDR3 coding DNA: TGTGCCAGCAGTTTAAGACAGGCGTACTATGGCTACACCTTC.

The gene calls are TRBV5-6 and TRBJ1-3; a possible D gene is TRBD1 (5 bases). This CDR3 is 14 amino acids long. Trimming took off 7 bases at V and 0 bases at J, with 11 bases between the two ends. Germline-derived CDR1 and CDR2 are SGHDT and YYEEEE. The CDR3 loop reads CASRKGNSGNTIYF. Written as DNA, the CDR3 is TGTGCCAGCCGCAAGGGGAACTCTGGAAACACCATATATTTT.

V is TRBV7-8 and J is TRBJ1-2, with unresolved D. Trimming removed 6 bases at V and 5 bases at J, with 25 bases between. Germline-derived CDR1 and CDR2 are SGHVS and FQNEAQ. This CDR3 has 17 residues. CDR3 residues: CASSPLGRAGAPYGYTF. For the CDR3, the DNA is TGTGCCAGCAGTCCCCTGGGAAGGGCAGGAGCCCCTTATGGCTACACCTTC.

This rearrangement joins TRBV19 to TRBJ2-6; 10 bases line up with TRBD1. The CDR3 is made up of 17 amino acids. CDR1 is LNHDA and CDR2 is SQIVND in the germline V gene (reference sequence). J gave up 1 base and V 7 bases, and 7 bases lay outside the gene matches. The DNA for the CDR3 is TGTGCCAGTAAAAGGGGACAGGGGAAATCTGGGGCCAACGTCCTGACTTTC. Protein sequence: CASKRGQGKSGANVLTF. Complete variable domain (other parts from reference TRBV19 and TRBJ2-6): DGGITQSPKYLFRKEGQNVTLSCEQNLNHDAMYWYRQDPGQGLRLIYYSQIVNDFQKGDIAEGYSVSREKKESFPLTVTSAQKNPTAFYLCASKRGQGKSGANVLTFGAGSRLTVL.

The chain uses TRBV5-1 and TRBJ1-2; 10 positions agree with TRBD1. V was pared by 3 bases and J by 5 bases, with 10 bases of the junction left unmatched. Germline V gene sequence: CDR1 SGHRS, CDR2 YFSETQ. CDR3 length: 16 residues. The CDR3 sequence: CASSSSGTGDRYGYTF. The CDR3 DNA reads TGCGCCAGCAGCTCCTCCGGGACAGGGGACAGATATGGCTACACCTTC.

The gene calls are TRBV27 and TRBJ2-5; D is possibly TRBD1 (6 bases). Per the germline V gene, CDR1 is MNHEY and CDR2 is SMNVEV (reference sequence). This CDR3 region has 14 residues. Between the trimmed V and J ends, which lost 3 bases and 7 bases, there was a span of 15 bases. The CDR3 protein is CASSLGAADGTQYF. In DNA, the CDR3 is TGTGCCAGCAGTTTGGGGGCAGCCGACGGGACCCAGTACTTC.